This entry lists 26 T cell receptor beta chains sequenced from one sample in a study of tumor-infiltrating lymphocytes in primary liver carcinoma. Unsorted whole blood yielded blood RNA, and germline DNA was extracted as well. Researchers generated TCR beta cDNA from approximately 500 ng of total RNA, relying on a constant-region primer. ARM-PCR, slightly modified, supplied the TCR beta libraries through three nested multiplex PCR rounds. The opening two PCR rounds, about 10 cycles each, paired TRBV1-TRBV30 forward primers with a C-beta reverse primer. Via MiXCR, TCRdb re-called the multiplex PCR reads, giving one row per CDR3 protein. The sample holds 150,000 to 200,000 distinct CDR3 sequences, less than 65% seen once. The sequenced sample was peripheral blood. Every receptor here comes from a middle-aged man with primary liver carcinoma and hepatitis B virus infection.

With regard to this clonotype: An end of the junction does not agree with germline; a read error may underlie this. The rearrangement links TRBV11-2 to TRBJ2-1; a possible D gene is TRBD2 (5 bases). The germline CDR1 and CDR2 sequences are SGHAT and FQNNGV. The CDR3 has 15 residues. The CDR3 is CTSSLDAGPYNEQFF. The CDR3, as DNA: TGTACCAGCAGCTTAGATGCGGGCCCCTACAATGAGCAGTTCTTC.

This clonotype occurred a few times. V is TRBV6-1 and J is TRBJ2-1; D remains ambiguous. V lost 2 bases and J 0 bases, leaving 11 bases between the germline ends. Germline CDR1 is MNHNS and CDR2 is SASEGT. The CDR3 sequence is 16 residues long. The CDR3 DNA follows: TGTGCCAGCAGTGAACTACAGCGTACCTCCTACAATGAGCAGTTCTTC. This translates into CASSELQRTSYNEQFF.

Many counts were recorded for this clonotype. The V gene is TRBV11-3, the J gene TRBJ2-1, with 9 bases lining up with TRBD1. The V and J ends lost 5 bases and 7 bases, in that order; junction bases with no gene match: 9. CDR3 size: 15 residues. Germline V gives CDR1 SGHNT, CDR2 YENEEA. As DNA, the CDR3 is TGTGCCAGCAGCCTGGGGGACAGGGAGCGGAATGAGCAGTTCTTC. It is translated as CASSLGDRERNEQFF.

In this sample, this clonotype turned up a few times. This sequence joins TRBV4-1 and TRBJ2-5; the D is unclear. The CDR3 runs 13 residues. Germline assignment: CDR1 MGHRA and CDR2 YSYEKL. V was trimmed by 5 bases and J by 4 bases, leaving 11 bases between them. Here the CDR3 reads CASSGVAGETQYF. DNA of the CDR3: TGCGCCAGCAGCGGGGTAGCCGGAGAGACCCAGTACTTC.

A note on this clonotype: With a much larger clone just one base away, this may be a read error. This sequence joins TRBV12-3 or TRBV12-4 and TRBJ2-5; D not resolved. The CDR3 is made up of 13 amino acids. DNA for the CDR3: TGTGCCAGCAGTTTGCTACCACAAGAGACCAAGTACTTC. Translated, it gives CASSLLPQETKYF.

Turning to this clonotype: Being one base from a much bigger clone, this may be a read error. The chain is built from TRBV6-6 and TRBJ1-2; D is uncertain. The V gene's germline CDR1 is MNHNY and CDR2 SVGAGI (reference sequence). The CDR3 is made up of 11 amino acids. The CDR3 here is CASRANYDYTF. CDR3 bases: TGTGCCAGCCGGGCTAACTATGACTACACCTTC.

For this clonotype: One end of the junction varies from germline; a read error may be responsible. The V gene is TRBV5-4, the J gene TRBJ2-7; 7 bases are shared with TRBD2. The germline CDR1 and CDR2 sequences are SGHNT and YYREEE (reference sequence). The CDR3 has 11 residues. Here the CDR3 DNA reads TGTGCCACCCCTAGCGGCTACGAACAGTACTTC. It codes for CATPSGYEQYF.

In regard to this clonotype: A much larger clone lies a single base off, so this may be a read error. The CDR3 sequence is CASSLKRTGGPMNTEAFF. The CDR3 DNA reads as TGTGCCAGCAGCTTGAAGCGGACAGGGGGCCCCATGAACACTGAAGCTTTCTTT. The genes are TRBV5-8 and TRBJ1-1; 11 bases are a match to TRBD1. CDR3 size: 18 residues. V shed 1 base, J shed 0 bases, and the junction held 8 bases outside the gene matches. CDR1 and CDR2 from the germline V gene are SGHTS and YDEGEE. The variable domain in full, completed from reference TRBV5-8 and TRBJ1-1, reads EAGVTQSPTHLIKTRGQQATLRCSPISGHTSVYWYQQALGLGLQFLLWYDEGEERNRGNFPPRFSGRQFPNYSSELNVNALELEDSALYLCASSLKRTGGPMNTEAFFGQGTRLTVV.

In this sample, this clonotype turned up many times. The CDR3 is CSVPLWEGETQYF. For the CDR3, the DNA is TGCAGCGTCCCCCTTTGGGAGGGTGAGACCCAGTACTTC. The chain joins TRBV29-1 to TRBJ2-5, with 7 bases fitting TRBD2. Germline-derived CDR1 and CDR2 are SQVTM and ANQGSEA. The junction had 9 bases not matched to a gene; V was cut back by 6 bases and J by 5 bases. This CDR3 has 13 amino acids. The full variable domain, its missing parts supplied by reference TRBV29-1 and TRBJ2-5, is SAVISQKPSRDICQRGTSLTIQCQVDSQVTMMFWYRQQPGQSLTLIATANQGSEATYESGFVIDKFPISRPNLTFSTLTVSNMSPEDSSIYLCSVPLWEGETQYFGPGTRLLVL.

This clonotype has ten or more counts. This sequence joins TRBV29-1 and TRBJ1-1, with D uncertain. CDR3 size: 11 residues. Germline V gene data show CDR1 as SQVTM and CDR2 as ANQGSEA. V was cut by 5 bases and J by 2 bases, with 6 bases left in between. The CDR3 spells CSVRGNTEAFF. The CDR3 DNA reads TGCAGCGTTCGGGGTAACACTGAAGCTTTCTTT.

The chain employs TRBV6-6 and TRBJ1-6; unclear D gene. CDR3 length: 13 residues. V lost 4 bases and J 4 bases, leaving 5 bases between the germline ends. Germline loops: CDR1 MNHNY, CDR2 SVGAGI (reference sequence). CDR3 loop: CASSSDYNSPLHF. DNA of the CDR3: TGTGCCAGCAGTTCGGATTATAATTCACCCCTCCACTTT.

The chain employs TRBV5-4 and TRBJ1-1, with 11 bases lining up with TRBD1. The J segment lost 3 bases and the V segment lost 3 bases, leaving 10 bases of the junction unmatched. The CDR3 is 17 residues long. Germline loops: CDR1 SGHNT, CDR2 YYREEE (reference sequence). The CDR3 nucleotides read TGTGCCAGCAGCTCCGGACAGGGGGCTAGAAAGGACACTGAAGCTTTCTTT. Translation gives CASSSGQGARKDTEAFF.

About this clonotype: This clone may be a read error of a much larger clone one base away. The rearrangement links TRBV28 to TRBJ1-2; tentatively, D is TRBD1 (6 bases). The germline V and J ends were trimmed by 5 bases and 10 bases, with 26 bases remaining between them. Germline V lookup: CDR1 MDHEN, CDR2 SYDVKM. The CDR3 sequence is 16 residues long. CDR3 loop: CASSPSGALRLRDYTF. In nucleotides, the CDR3 is TGTGCCAGCAGTCCGTCAGGGGCATTAAGGTTAAGGGACTACACCTTC.

With respect to this clonotype: This could be a read error, since a much larger clone is one nucleotide away. The CDR3 DNA follows: TGTGCCAGCAGCTTAACAGGGGAGCACGAGCAGTGCTTC. It is translated as CASSLTGEHEQCF. The chain has TRBV11-2 and TRBJ2-7; 7 bases are shared with TRBD1. CDR1 is SGHAT, CDR2 FQNNGV, per germline. The CDR3 length is 13 residues.

This clonotype was detected ten times or more. An end of the junction differs from the germline gene, which may be a read error. The CDR3 is CSAEGRPMNTEAFF. The DNA for the CDR3 is TGCAGCGCTGAAGGGCGACCCATGAACACTGAAGCTTTCTTT. V is TRBV29-1 and J is TRBJ1-1; no firm D call. This CDR3 is 14 amino acids long. The germline gives CDR1 SQVTM, CDR2 ANQGSEA.

Concerning this clonotype: This may stem from a read error, because a much larger clone lies one nucleotide away. This chain's CDR3 is CASSPGGLEEQYF. The CDR3 nucleotides are TGTGCCAGCAGCCCCGGGGGCCTGGAAGAGCAGTACTTC. The V call is TRBV11-2, the J call TRBJ2-7, with D perhaps being TRBD1 or TRBD2 (6 bases each). CDR1 is SGHAT and CDR2 is FQNNGV in the germline V gene. V was pared by 5 bases and J by 7 bases, with 15 bases between. This CDR3 has 13 residues.

Comments on this clonotype: A much larger clone differs by one base, so this may be a read error. This CDR3 is missing its conserved last phenylalanine or tryptophan, likely due to a read error. The chain recombines TRBV11-2 with TRBJ2-5; TRBD1 or TRBD2 may be the D gene (5 bases each). Trimming left V 5 bases short and J 2 bases short, with 9 bases between. CDR1 is SGHAT, CDR2 FQNNGV, per germline. The CDR3 has 13 amino acids. The CDR3 DNA is TGTGCCAGCAGCGATGGGGGTCAAGAGACCCAGTACTCC. It translates to CASSDGGQETQYS.

The CDR3 here is CASSDPTSGRAFGSEQFF. CDR3 nucleotide sequence: TGTGCCAGCAGTGACCCGACTAGCGGGAGGGCCTTCGGGAGTGAGCAGTTCTTC. The V call is TRBV6-1, the J call TRBJ2-1; 14 positions agree with TRBD2. With V trimmed by 3 bases and J by 9 bases, 13 bases remained unmatched. Germline V gene data show CDR1 as MNHNS and CDR2 as SASEGT. This CDR3 region has 18 residues.

Turning to this clonotype: One end of the junction fails to match germline, which may point to a read error. The V gene is TRBV4-1, the J gene TRBJ1-5, with TRBD1 matching 7 bases. This CDR3 spans 19 amino acids. In germline, CDR1 is MGHRA, CDR2 YSYEKL. The CDR3 nucleotides read TGTGCCAGCAGCCAAGATCTATTACGCAGGGGGGCAGGCAATCAGCCCCAGCATTTT. Translated, it gives CASSQDLLRRGAGNQPQHF.

This clonotype appeared many times. CDR3 coding DNA: TGCAGCGTTCTGAAGTTGCGGGCTAGCGGAACCAACTACGAGCAGTACTTC. It translates to CSVLKLRASGTNYEQYF. The V and J genes are TRBV29-1 and TRBJ2-7, with TRBD2 matching 7 bases. Trimming took 5 bases from V and 3 from J; bases not matched to a gene: 19. Germline V gene sequence: CDR1 SQVTM, CDR2 ANQGSEA. The CDR3 extends over 17 amino acids.

The J gene is TRBJ2-1, the V gene TRBV5-5; D is perhaps TRBD1 or TRBD2 (5 bases each). Germline loops: CDR1 SGHKS, CDR2 YYEKEE (reference sequence). The V end was cut by 3 bases, the J end by 14 bases, with 12 bases between. This CDR3 contains 11 residues. The CDR3 DNA follows: TGTGCCAGCAGCTGGGGCGGGCAAGAGTTCTTC. Translation: CASSWGGQEFF.

Remarks on this clonotype: The missing conserved phenylalanine or tryptophan at the end of this CDR3 makes a read error likely. The chain uses TRBV10-3 and TRBJ2-1; 8 bases align to TRBD2. The germline CDR1 and CDR2 sequences are ENHRY and SYGVKD. V shed 3 bases and J 3 bases; nucleotides not matched to a gene: 7. This CDR3 region has 16 residues. The CDR3 here is CAISDSGLVGYNEQFI. Here the CDR3 DNA reads TGTGCCATCAGTGATTCGGGACTAGTCGGCTACAATGAGCAGTTCATC.

In the case of this clonotype: Mismatch with germline at one junction end may stem from a read error. The J gene is TRBJ2-7, the V gene TRBV11-2; D remains ambiguous. This CDR3 has 15 residues. Germline CDR1 SGHAT, CDR2 FQNNGV. The CDR3 here is CVSRPLRGLAYEQYF. CDR3 nucleotide sequence: TGTGTCAGCAGACCACTGCGCGGCCTAGCCTACGAGCAGTACTTC. The complete variable domain, with remaining parts taken from reference TRBV11-2 and TRBJ2-7, reads EAGVAQSPRYKIIEKRQSVAFWCNPISGHATLYWYQQILGQGPKLLIQFQNNGVVDDSQLPKDRFSAERLKGVDSTLKIQPAKLEDSAVYLCVSRPLRGLAYEQYFGPGTRLTVT.

The chain links TRBV12-3 or TRBV12-4 to TRBJ1-5; no clear D gene. Trimming removed 8 bases from V and 5 bases from J, with 7 bases in between. This CDR3 spans 11 amino acids. The CDR3 DNA reads TGTGCCAGCGCCCGGGATCAGCCCCAGCATTTT. As protein: CASARDQPQHF.

The chain uses TRBV18 and TRBJ2-5, with D possibly TRBD2 on 6 matching bases. Germline V lookup: CDR1 KGHSH, CDR2 LQKENI. Trimming shortened V by 1 base and J by 1 base, and 10 bases separated the two germline ends. This CDR3 spans 15 amino acids. CDR3 residues: CASSPRRDCQETQYF. The CDR3 DNA reads as TGTGCCAGCTCACCACGACGGGACTGCCAAGAGACCCAGTACTTC. Full variable domain (remainder filled in from reference TRBV18 and TRBJ2-5): NAGVMQNPRHLVRRRGQEARLRCSPMKGHSHVYWYRQLPEEGLKFMVYLQKENIIDESGMPKERFSAEFPKEGPSILRIQQVVRGDSAAYFCASSPRRDCQETQYFGPGTRLLVL.

This clonotype was recorded at least ten times. This sequence joins TRBV11-2 and TRBJ2-7; D tentatively reads TRBD1 or TRBD2 (5 bases each). Germline V gene sequence: CDR1 SGHAT, CDR2 FQNNGV. The CDR3 runs to 15 residues. V lost 5 bases and J lost 6, with 20 bases in between. The DNA of the CDR3 is TGTGCCAGCAGCCCAGAGGGGTCTAGTCGTCTCGAGCAGTACTTC. Amino acid sequence: CASSPEGSSRLEQYF. The variable domain in full, with the rest retrieved from reference TRBV11-2 and TRBJ2-7, is EAGVAQSPRYKIIEKRQSVAFWCNPISGHATLYWYQQILGQGPKLLIQFQNNGVVDDSQLPKDRFSAERLKGVDSTLKIQPAKLEDSAVYLCASSPEGSSRLEQYFGPGTRLTVT.